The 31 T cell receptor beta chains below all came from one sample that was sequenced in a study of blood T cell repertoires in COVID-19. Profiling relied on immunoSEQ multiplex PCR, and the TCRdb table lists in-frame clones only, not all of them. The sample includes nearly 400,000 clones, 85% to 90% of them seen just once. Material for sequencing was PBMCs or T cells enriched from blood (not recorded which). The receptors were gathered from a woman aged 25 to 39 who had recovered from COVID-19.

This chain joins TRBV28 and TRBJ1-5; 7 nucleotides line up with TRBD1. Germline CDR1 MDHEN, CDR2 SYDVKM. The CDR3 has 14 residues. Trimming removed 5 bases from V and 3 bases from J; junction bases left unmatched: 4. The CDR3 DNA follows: TGTGCCAGCAGTCCGGGGACAGTCAATCAGCCCCAGCATTTT. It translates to CASSPGTVNQPQHF.

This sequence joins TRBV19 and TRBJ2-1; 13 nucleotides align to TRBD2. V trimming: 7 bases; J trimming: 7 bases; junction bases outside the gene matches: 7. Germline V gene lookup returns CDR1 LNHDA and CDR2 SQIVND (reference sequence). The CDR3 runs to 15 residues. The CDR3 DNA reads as TGTGCCAGTACCTCGGGGACTAGCGGGATGAATGAGCAGTTCTTC. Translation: CASTSGTSGMNEQFF.

DNA for the CDR3: TGTGCCAGCAGCTTAGCGACTGGTGTGATGGATCAGCCCCAGCATTTT. It encodes CASSLATGVMDQPQHF. The rearrangement joins TRBV7-9 to TRBJ1-5, with D unresolved. V was shortened by 0 bases and J by 5 bases, with 14 bases between the two germline ends. CDR3 size: 16 residues. The V gene's germline CDR1 is SEHNR and CDR2 FQNEAQ (reference sequence).

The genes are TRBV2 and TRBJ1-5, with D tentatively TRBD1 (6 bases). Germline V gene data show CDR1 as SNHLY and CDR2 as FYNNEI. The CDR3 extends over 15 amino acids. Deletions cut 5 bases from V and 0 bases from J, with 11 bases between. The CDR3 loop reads CASSTGTASNQPQHF. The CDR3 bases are TGTGCCAGCAGTACAGGGACGGCTAGCAATCAGCCCCAGCATTTT.

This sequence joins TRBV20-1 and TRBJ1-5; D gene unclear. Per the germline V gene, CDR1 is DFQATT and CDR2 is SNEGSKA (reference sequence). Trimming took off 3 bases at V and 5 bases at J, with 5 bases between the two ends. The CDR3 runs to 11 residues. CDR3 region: CSASGDQPQHF. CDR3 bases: TGCAGTGCTAGCGGGGATCAGCCCCAGCATTTT.

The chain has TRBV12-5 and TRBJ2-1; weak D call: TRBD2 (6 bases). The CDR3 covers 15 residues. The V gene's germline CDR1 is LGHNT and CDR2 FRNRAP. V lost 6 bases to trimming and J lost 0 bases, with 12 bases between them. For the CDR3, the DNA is TGTGCTAGTGGGTGGGACTTCGGCTCCTACAATGAGCAGTTCTTC. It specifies CASGWDFGSYNEQFF. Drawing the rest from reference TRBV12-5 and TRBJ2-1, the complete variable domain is DARVTQTPRHKVTEMGQEVTMRCQPILGHNTVFWYRQTMMQGLELLAYFRNRAPLDDSGMPKDRFSAEMPDATLATLKIQPSEPRDSAVYFCASGWDFGSYNEQFFGPGTRLTVL.

CDR3 nucleotides: TGTGCCACCACGGACCTAGCGGTTGGCTACACCTTC. Protein product: CATTDLAVGYTF. The chain recombines TRBV19 with TRBJ1-2; D gene uncertain. The CDR3 is 12 amino acids. Germline assignment: CDR1 LNHDA and CDR2 SQIVND (reference sequence). The V and J ends lost 10 bases and 7 bases respectively, with 16 bases between them.

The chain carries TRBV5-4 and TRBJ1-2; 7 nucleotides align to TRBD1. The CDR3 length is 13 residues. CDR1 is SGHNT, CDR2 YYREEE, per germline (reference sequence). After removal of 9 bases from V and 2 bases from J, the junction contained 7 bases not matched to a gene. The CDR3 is CATRDRLNYGYTF. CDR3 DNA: TGTGCCACCAGGGACAGACTCAACTATGGCTACACCTTC.

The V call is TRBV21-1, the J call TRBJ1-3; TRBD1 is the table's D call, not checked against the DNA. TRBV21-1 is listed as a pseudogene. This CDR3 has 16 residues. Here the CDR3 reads CASGRGTANAGNTIYF. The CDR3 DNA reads TGTGCCAGCGGTAGAGGGACAGCTAACGCTGGAAACACCATATATTTT.

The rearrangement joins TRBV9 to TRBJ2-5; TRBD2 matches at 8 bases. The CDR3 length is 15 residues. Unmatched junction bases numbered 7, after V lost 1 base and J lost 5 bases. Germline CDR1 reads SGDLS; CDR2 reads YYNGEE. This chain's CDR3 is CASSVPRGGRETQYF. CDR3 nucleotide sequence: TGTGCCAGCAGCGTACCCCGGGGGGGCAGGGAGACCCAGTACTTC.

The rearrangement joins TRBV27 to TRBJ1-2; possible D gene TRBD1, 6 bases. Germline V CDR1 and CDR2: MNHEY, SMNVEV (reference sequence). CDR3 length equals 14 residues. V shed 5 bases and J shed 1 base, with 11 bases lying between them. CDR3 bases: TGTGCCAGCAGTCCCGGGACACTTAACTATGGCTACACCTTC. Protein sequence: CASSPGTLNYGYTF.

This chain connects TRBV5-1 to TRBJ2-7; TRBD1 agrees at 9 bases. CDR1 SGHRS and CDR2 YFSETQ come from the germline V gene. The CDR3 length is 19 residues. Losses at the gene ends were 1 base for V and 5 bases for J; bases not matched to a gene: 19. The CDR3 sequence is CASSLRQGQGPLRLHEQYF. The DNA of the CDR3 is TGCGCCAGCAGCTTGAGGCAGGGACAGGGACCTCTACGATTACACGAGCAGTACTTC.

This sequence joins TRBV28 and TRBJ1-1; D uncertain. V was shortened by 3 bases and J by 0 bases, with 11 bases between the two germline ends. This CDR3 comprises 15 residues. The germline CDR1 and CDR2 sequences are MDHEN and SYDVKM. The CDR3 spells CASSFPEVMNTEAFF. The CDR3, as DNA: TGTGCCAGCAGTTTTCCTGAGGTTATGAACACTGAAGCTTTCTTT.

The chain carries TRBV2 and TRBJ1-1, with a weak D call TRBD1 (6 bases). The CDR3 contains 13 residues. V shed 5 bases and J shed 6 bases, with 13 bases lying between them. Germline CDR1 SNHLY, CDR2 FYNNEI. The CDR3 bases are TGTGCCAGCAGTAACAGGGAAGGGGCTGAAGCTTTCTTT. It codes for CASSNREGAEAFF.

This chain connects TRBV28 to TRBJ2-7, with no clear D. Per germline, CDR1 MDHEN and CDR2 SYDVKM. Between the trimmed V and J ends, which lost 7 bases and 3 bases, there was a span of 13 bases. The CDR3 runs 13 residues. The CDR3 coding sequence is TGTGCCAGCAACTTCCTCCCGCACTACGAGCAGTACTTC. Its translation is CASNFLPHYEQYF. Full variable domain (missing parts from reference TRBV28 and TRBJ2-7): DVKVTQSSRYLVKRTGEKVFLECVQDMDHENMFWYRQDPGLGLRLIYFSYDVKMKEKGDIPEGYSVSREKKERFSLILESASTNQTSMYLCASNFLPHYEQYFGPGTRLTVT.

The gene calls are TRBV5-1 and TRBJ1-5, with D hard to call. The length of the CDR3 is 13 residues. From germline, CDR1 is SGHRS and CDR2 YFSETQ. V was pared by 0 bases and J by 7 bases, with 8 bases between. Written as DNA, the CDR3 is TGCGCCAGCAGCTTGGAAAGGGAGCAGCCCCAGCATTTT. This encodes CASSLEREQPQHF.

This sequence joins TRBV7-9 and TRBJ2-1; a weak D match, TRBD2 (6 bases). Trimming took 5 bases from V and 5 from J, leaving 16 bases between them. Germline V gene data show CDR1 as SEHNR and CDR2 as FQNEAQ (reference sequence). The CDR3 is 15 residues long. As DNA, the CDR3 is TGTGCCAGCAGCCCTCCCCAGGGCGGGGACAATGAGCAGTTCTTC. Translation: CASSPPQGGDNEQFF.

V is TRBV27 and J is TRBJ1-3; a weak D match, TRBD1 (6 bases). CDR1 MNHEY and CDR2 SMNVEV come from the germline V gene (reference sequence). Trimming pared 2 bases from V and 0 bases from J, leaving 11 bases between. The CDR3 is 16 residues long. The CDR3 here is CASSLPGDRSGNTIYF. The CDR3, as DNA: TGTGCCAGCAGTTTACCAGGGGATCGCTCTGGAAACACCATATATTTT.

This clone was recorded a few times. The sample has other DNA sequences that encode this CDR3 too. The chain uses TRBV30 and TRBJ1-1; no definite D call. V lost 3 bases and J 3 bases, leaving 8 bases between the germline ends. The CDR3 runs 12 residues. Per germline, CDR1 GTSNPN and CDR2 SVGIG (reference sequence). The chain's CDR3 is CAWSSGDTEAFF. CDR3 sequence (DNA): TGTGCCTGGAGCTCGGGTGACACTGAAGCTTTCTTT. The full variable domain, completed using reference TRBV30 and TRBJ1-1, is SQTIHQWPATLVQPVGSPLSLECTVEGTSNPNLYWYRQAAGRGLQLLFYSVGIGQISSEVPQNLSASRPQDRQFILSSKKLLLSDSGFYLCAWSSGDTEAFFGQGTRLTVV.

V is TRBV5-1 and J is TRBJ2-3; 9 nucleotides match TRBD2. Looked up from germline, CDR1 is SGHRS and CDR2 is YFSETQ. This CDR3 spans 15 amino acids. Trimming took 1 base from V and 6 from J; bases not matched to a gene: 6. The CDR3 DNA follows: TGCGCCAGCAGCTTGTCAGCGGGAGGCCCGGATACGCAGTATTTT. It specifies CASSLSAGGPDTQYF.

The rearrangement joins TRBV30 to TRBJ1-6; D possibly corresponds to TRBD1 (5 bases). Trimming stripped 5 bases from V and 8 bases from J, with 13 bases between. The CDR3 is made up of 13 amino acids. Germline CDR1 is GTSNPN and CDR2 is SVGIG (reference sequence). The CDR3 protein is CAWATGSDSPLHF. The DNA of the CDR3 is TGTGCCTGGGCTACAGGTTCGGATTCACCCCTCCACTTT.

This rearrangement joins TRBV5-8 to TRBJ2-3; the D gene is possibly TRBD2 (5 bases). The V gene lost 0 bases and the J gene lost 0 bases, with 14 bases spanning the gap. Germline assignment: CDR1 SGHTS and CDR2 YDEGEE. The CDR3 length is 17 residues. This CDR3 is CASSLGAGPGSTDTQYF. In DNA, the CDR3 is TGTGCCAGCAGCTTGGGGGCAGGACCGGGGAGCACAGATACGCAGTATTTT.

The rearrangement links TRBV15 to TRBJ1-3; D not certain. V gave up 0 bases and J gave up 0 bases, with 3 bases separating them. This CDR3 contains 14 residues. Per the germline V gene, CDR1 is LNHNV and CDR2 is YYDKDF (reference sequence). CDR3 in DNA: TGTGCCACCAGCAGAGACGGCTCTGGAAACACCATATATTTT. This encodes CATSRDGSGNTIYF.

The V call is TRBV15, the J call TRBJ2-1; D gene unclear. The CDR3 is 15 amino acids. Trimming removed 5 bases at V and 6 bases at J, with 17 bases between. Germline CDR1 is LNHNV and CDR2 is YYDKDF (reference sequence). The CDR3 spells CATSLDPRSSNEQFF. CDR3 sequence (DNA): TGTGCCACCAGCCTCGACCCGAGGAGCTCCAATGAGCAGTTCTTC.

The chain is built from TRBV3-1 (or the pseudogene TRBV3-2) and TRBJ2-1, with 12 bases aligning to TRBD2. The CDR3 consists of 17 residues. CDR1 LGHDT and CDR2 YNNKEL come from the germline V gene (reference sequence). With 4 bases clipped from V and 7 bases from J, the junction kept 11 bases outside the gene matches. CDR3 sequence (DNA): TGTGCCAGCAGCCTTCTAGCGGGGGGGCCCCTGATGAATGAGCAGTTCTTC. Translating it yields CASSLLAGGPLMNEQFF.

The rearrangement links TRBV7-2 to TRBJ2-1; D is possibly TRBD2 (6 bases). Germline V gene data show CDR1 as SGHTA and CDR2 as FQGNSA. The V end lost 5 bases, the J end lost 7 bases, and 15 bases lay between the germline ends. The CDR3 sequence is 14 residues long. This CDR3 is CASSLVVGGNEQFF. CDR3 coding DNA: TGTGCCAGCAGCCTTGTTGTTGGGGGGAATGAGCAGTTCTTC.

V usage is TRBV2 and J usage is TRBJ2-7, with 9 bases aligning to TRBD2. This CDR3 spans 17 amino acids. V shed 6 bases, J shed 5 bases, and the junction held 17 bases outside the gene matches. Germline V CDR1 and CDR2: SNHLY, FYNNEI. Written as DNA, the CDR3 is TGTGCCAGCAGCGAACGGGGCGGGGGGGCCCTAGTTGACGAGCAGTACTTC. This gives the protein CASSERGGGALVDEQYF. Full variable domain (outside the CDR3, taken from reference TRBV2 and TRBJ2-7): EPEVTQTPSHQVTQMGQEVILRCVPISNHLYFYWYRQILGQKVEFLVSFYNNEISEKSEIFDDQFSVERPDGSNFTLKIRSTKLEDSAMYFCASSERGGGALVDEQYFGPGTRLTVT.

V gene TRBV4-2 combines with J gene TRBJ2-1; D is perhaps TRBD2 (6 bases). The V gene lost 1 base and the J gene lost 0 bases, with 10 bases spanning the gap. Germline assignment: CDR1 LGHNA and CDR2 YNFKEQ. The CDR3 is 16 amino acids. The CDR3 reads CASSQGDGSSYNEQFF. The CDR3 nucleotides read TGTGCCAGCAGCCAAGGTGACGGGAGCTCCTACAATGAGCAGTTCTTC.

The CDR3 loop is CSVTGQGARDEQFF. CDR3 nucleotide sequence: TGCAGCGTCACGGGACAGGGGGCTCGGGATGAGCAGTTCTTC. The chain couples TRBV29-1 to TRBJ2-1, with TRBD1 identical over 12 bases. This CDR3 has 14 amino acids. Germline CDR1 reads SQVTM; CDR2 reads ANQGSEA. V trimming: 6 bases; J trimming: 8 bases; junction bases outside the gene matches: 8.

The CDR3 spells CASSPWGQGEKLFF. For the CDR3, the DNA is TGTGCCAGCTCACCATGGGGACAGGGTGAAAAACTGTTTTTT. The gene calls are TRBV18 and TRBJ1-4, with TRBD1 identical over 9 bases. CDR1 is KGHSH, CDR2 LQKENI, per germline. The CDR3 extends over 14 amino acids. Trimming cost V 2 bases and J 7 bases; bases outside gene matches: 2.

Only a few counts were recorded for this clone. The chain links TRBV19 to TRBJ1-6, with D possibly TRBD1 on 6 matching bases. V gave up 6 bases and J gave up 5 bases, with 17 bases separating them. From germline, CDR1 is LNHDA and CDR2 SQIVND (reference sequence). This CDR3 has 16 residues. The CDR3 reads CASSPLTGLNNSPLHF. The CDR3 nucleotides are TGTGCCAGTAGCCCTCTTACAGGGCTCAATAATTCACCCCTCCACTTT.